The clone carrying this T cell receptor (beta chain) was detected ten times or more. Its antigen is undetermined. MiXCR, run by TCRdb on the reads, gives a single entry per CDR3 protein. This sample has approximately 250,000 distinct CDR3 sequences, with about 12% found just once. This entry belongs to a study of T cell repertoires in cytomegalovirus infection. Turning to the study itself: Public TCR beta signatures provided an indication of both CMV infection and a matching HLA type. Overall study findings and caveats: The study found HLA-C-restricted CMV-specific TCR beta clonotypes dominating the ex vivo response. Based on cumulative public TCR beta family frequency, carriers of CMV plus the relevant HLA were identified.

The CDR3 has 13 residues. Germline values: CDR1 SEHNR, CDR2 FQNEAQ (reference sequence). V lost 6 bases to trimming and J lost 5 bases, with 14 bases between them. The clonotype was recovered from a human donor in good health (CMV status not recorded). Some clones in this sample may be carry-over from other donors' samples. This rearrangement joins TRBV7-9 to TRBJ2-7, with a tentative D call TRBD2 (6 bases). Sequenced: PBMCs. The CDR3 DNA reads as TGTGCCAGCAGTTCCGGGAGCAGGCACGAGCAGTACTTC. Translating gives CASSSGSRHEQYF.